One sample yielded the 2 T cell receptor beta chains listed below, sequenced in a study of control samples from healthy donors and cancer patients (dated by TCRdb to about 2020). Library preparation employed the immunoSEQ multiplex PCR assay. TCRdb limited this immuneACCESS table to in-frame rearrangements with V and J called. A share of clones is missing; checked studies link under half to unresolved V genes, and the rest is unexplained. The sample data list about 170,000 clones, and approximately 94% of these were observed just once. The ten biggest clones cover about 1.5% of the sample. Specimen: blood. Receptors were obtained from a woman under 30 in good health.

V usage is TRBV5-1 and J usage is TRBJ2-7; D is uncertain. The CDR3 runs 15 residues. Trimming stripped 0 bases from V and 5 bases from J, with 15 bases between. Germline assignment: CDR1 SGHRS and CDR2 YFSETQ. The CDR3 reads CASSLVARENDEQYF. Here the CDR3 DNA reads TGCGCCAGCAGCTTGGTGGCTAGAGAGAACGACGAGCAGTACTTC.

With respect to this clone: The germline gene is not matched at one end of the junction; a read error may be the cause. The gene calls are TRBV15 and TRBJ1-1, with 8 bases fitting TRBD1. Germline V lookup: CDR1 LNHNV, CDR2 YYDKDF (reference sequence). The CDR3 runs to 13 residues. This CDR3 is CAISDRANAEAFF. The DNA for the CDR3 is TGTGCTATTTCGGACAGGGCGAACGCTGAAGCTTTCTTT.